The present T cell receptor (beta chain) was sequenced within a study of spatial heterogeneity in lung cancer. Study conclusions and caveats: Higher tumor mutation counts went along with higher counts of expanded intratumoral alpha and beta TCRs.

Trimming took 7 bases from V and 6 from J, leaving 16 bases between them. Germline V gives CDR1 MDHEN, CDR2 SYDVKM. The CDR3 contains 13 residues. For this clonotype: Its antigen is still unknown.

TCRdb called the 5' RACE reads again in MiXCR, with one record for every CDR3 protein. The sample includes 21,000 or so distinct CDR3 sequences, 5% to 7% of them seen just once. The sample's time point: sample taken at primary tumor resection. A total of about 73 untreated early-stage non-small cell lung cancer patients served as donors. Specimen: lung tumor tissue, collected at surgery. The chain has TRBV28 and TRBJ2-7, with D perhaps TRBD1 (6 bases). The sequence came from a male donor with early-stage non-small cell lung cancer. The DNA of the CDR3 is TGTGCCAGCACCAGATTCCAGGGGTCCGAGCAGTACTTC. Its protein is CASTRFQGSEQYF.